This TCR beta chain stems from a study of blood T cell repertoires in COVID-19. About the research overall: Samples representing acute and convalescent COVID-19 were sourced from the United States, Italy and Spain. The analysed material was cDNA or gDNA that came from T cells, B-cell-depleted T cells, or PBMCs.

Trimming removed 4 bases from V and 3 bases from J, with 12 bases in between. This CDR3 contains 14 residues. Per germline, CDR1 SNHLY and CDR2 FYNNEI. Study processing details: Reference gene primer amplification gave estimated nucleated cell counts. Profiling relied on immunoSEQ multiplex PCR, and the TCRdb table lists in-frame clones only, not all of them. For V, J and clone size, that table is used; D and trimming come from the DNA. The sample gives tens of thousands of clones, about nine tenths of which show up once; around 0.52% is in the top ten. The rearrangement joins TRBV2 to TRBJ1-1; a weak D match, TRBD1 (6 bases). The sequenced sample was peripheral blood. The receptor was isolated from a man aged 45-60 years with COVID-19, enrolled during active disease. CDR3 nucleotides: TGTGCCAGCAGTGCAGTGGACAGCGACACTGAAGCTTTCTTT. Its translation: CASSAVDSDTEAFF. Full variable domain (rest looked up from reference TRBV2 and TRBJ1-1): EPEVTQTPSHQVTQMGQEVILRCVPISNHLYFYWYRQILGQKVEFLVSFYNNEISEKSEIFDDQFSVERPDGSNFTLKIRSTKLEDSAMYFCASSAVDSDTEAFFGQGTRLTVV.